Shown below are 2 T cell receptor beta chains from a single sample sequenced in a study of blood T cell repertoires in COVID-19. Here immunoSEQ multiplex PCR was the method, and the copy in TCRdb shows in-frame clones only, minus some. The sample lists more than 200,000 clones; 80% to 85% were seen once. The specimen sequenced was peripheral blood. All receptors derive from a woman of 80 years or more with COVID-19, enrolled during active disease.

The chain combines TRBV15 with TRBJ1-4; no clear D gene. Germline V gene lookup returns CDR1 LNHNV and CDR2 YYDKDF (reference sequence). CDR3 length: 15 amino acids. Trimming stripped 0 bases from V and 3 bases from J, with 8 bases between. The CDR3 spells CATSREVTANEKLFF. The CDR3 nucleotides are TGTGCCACCAGCAGAGAGGTAACGGCTAATGAAAAACTGTTTTTT.

V is TRBV24-1 and J is TRBJ2-7; D is unclear. V was pared by 7 bases and J by 2 bases, with 11 bases between. The CDR3 is 13 amino acids. CDR1 is KGHDR and CDR2 is SFDVKD in the germline V gene. CDR3 sequence (DNA): TGTGCCACCAGACTCCCTGGAGCCTACGAGCAGTACTTC. It codes for CATRLPGAYEQYF.